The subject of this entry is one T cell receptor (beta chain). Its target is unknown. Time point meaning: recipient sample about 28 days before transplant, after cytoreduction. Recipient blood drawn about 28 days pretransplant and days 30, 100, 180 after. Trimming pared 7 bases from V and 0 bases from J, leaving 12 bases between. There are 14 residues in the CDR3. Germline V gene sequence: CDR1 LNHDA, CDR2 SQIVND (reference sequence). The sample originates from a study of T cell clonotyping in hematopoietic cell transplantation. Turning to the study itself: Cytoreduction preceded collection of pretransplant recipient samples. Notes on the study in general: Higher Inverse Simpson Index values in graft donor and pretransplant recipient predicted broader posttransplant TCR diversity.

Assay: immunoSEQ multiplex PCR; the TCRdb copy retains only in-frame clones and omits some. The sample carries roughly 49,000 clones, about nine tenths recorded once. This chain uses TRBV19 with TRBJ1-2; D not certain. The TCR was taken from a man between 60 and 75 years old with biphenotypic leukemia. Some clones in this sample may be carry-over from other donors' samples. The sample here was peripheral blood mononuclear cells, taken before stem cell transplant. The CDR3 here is CASNAQVANYGYTF. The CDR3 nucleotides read TGTGCCAGTAATGCTCAGGTCGCTAACTATGGCTACACCTTC.